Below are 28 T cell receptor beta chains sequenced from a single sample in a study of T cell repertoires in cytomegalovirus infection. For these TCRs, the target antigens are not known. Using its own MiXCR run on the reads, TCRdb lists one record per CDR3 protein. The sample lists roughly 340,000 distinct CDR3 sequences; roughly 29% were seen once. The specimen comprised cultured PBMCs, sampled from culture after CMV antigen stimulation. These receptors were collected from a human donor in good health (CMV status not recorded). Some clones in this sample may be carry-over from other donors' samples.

CDR3 loop: CAISDLSGTNTGELFF. The CDR3 nucleotides read TGTGCCATCAGTGACCTTAGCGGGACGAACACCGGGGAGCTGTTTTTT. The gene calls are TRBV10-3 and TRBJ2-2, with 8 bases that match TRBD2. The germline CDR1 and CDR2 sequences are ENHRY and SYGVKD. This CDR3 comprises 16 residues. The V gene end was trimmed by 3 bases and the J gene end by 0 bases; junction bases not matched to a gene: 3.

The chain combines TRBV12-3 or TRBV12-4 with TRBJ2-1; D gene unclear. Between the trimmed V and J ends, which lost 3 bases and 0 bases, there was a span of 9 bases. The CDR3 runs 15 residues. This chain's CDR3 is CASSFSQVSYNEQFF. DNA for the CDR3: TGTGCCAGCAGTTTTAGCCAGGTCTCCTACAATGAGCAGTTCTTC.

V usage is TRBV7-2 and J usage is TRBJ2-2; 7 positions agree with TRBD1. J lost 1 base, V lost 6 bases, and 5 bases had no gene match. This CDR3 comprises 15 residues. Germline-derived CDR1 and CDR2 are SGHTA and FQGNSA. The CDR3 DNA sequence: TGTGCCAGCAGTTCACAGGGGCGGAACACCGGGGAGCTGTTTTTT. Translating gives CASSSQGRNTGELFF. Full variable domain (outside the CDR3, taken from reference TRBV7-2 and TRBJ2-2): GAGVSQSPSNKVTEKGKDVELRCDPISGHTALYWYRQSLGQGLEFLIYFQGNSAPDKSGLPSDRFSAERTGGSVSTLTIQRTQQEDSAVYLCASSSQGRNTGELFFGEGSRLTVL.

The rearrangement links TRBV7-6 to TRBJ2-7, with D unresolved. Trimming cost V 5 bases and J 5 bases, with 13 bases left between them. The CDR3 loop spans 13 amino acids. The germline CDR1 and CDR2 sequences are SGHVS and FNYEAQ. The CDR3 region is CASSPGPRDEQYF. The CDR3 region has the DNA TGTGCCAGCAGCCCGGGTCCCCGGGACGAGCAGTACTTC.

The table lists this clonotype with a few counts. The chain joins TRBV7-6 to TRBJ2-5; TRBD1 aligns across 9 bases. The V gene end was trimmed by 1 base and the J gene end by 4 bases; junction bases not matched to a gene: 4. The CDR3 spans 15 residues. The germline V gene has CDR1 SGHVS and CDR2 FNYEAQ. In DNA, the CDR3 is TGTGCCAGCAGCTTAGGTGGGACAGGGTTAGAGACCCAGTACTTC. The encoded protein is CASSLGGTGLETQYF.

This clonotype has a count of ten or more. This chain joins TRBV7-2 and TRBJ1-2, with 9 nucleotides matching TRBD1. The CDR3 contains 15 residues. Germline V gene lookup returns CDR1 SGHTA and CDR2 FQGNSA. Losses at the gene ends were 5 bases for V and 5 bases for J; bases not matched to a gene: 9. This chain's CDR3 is CASSQPGQGGYGYTF. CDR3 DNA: TGTGCCAGCAGCCAGCCGGGACAGGGAGGGTATGGCTACACCTTC. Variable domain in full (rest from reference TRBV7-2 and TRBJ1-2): GAGVSQSPSNKVTEKGKDVELRCDPISGHTALYWYRQSLGQGLEFLIYFQGNSAPDKSGLPSDRFSAERTGGSVSTLTIQRTQQEDSAVYLCASSQPGQGGYGYTFGSGTRLTVV.

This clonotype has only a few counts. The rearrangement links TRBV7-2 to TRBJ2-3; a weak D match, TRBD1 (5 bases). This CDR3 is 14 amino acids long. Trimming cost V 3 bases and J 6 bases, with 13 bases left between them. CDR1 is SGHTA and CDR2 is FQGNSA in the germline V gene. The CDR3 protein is CASSFRRAGDTQYF. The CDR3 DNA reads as TGTGCCAGCAGCTTCCGCCGGGCAGGGGATACGCAGTATTTT.

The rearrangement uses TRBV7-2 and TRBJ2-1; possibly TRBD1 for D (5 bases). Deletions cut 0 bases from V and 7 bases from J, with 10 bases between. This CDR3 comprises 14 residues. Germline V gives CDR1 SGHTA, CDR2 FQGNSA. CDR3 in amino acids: CASSLASGINEQFF. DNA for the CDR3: TGTGCCAGCAGCTTAGCATCAGGGATTAATGAGCAGTTCTTC.

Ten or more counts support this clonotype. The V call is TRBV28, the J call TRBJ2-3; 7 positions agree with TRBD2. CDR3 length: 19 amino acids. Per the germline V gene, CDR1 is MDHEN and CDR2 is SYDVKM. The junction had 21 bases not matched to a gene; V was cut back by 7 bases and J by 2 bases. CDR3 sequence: CASIMMRLGTSENTDTQYF. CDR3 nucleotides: TGTGCCAGCATTATGATGCGGCTGGGTACTAGCGAGAACACAGATACGCAGTATTTT.

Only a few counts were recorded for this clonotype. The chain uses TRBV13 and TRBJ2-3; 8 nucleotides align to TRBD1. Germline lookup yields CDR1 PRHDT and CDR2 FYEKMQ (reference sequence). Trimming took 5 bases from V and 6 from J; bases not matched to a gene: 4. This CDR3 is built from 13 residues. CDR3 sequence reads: CASSAGTGDTQYF. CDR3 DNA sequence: TGTGCCAGCAGCGCCGGGACAGGTGATACGCAGTATTTT.

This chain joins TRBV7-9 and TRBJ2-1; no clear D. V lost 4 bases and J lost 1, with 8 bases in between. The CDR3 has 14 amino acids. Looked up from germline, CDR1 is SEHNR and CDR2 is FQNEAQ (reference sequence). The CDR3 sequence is CASSSIVSYNEQFF. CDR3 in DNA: TGTGCCAGCAGCTCCATCGTTTCCTACAATGAGCAGTTCTTC.

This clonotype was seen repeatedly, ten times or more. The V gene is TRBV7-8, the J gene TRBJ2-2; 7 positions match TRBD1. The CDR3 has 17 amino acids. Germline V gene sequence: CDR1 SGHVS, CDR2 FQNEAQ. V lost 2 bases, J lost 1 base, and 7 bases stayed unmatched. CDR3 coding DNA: TGTGCCAGCAGCTTACCCCGACAGGGCGTGAACACCGGGGAGCTGTTTTTT. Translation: CASSLPRQGVNTGELFF. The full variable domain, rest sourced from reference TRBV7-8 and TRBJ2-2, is GAGVSQSPRYKVAKRGQDVALRCDPISGHVSLFWYQQALGQGPEFLTYFQNEAQLDKSGLPSDRFFAERPEGSVSTLKIQRTQQEDSAVYLCASSLPRQGVNTGELFFGEGSRLTVL.

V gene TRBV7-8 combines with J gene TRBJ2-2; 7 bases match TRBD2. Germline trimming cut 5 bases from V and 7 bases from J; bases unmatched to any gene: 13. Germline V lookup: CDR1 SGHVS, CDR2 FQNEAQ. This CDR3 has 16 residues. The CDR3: CASSLSSRGGIGELFF. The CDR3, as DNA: TGTGCCAGCAGCCTCTCTAGTCGGGGAGGGATCGGGGAGCTGTTTTTT.

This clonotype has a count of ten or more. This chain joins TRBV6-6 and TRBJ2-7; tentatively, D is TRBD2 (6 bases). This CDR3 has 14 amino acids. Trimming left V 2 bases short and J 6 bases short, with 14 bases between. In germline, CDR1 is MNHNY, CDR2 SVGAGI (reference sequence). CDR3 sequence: CASSYGGVAAEQYF. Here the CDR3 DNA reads TGTGCCAGCAGTTACGGAGGGGTTGCCGCCGAGCAGTACTTC.

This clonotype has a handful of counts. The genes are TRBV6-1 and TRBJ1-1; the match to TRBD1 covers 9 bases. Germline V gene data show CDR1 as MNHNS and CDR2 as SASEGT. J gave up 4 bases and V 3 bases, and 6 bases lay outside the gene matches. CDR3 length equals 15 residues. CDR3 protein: CASSETWTGATEAFF. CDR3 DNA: TGTGCCAGCAGTGAGACCTGGACAGGGGCCACTGAAGCTTTCTTT.

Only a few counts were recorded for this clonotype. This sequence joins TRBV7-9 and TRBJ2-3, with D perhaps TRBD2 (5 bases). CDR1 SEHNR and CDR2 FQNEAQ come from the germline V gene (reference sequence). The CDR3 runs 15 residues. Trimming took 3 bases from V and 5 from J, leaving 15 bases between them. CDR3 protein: CASSFLDSHGDTQYF. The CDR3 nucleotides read TGTGCCAGCAGCTTTCTGGACTCTCACGGAGATACGCAGTATTTT.

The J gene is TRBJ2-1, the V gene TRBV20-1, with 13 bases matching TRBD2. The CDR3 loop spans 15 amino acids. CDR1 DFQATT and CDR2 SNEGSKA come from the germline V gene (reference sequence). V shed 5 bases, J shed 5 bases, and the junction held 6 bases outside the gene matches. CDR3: CSALSGTSGNNEQFF. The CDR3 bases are TGCAGTGCTCTTTCCGGGACTAGCGGGAACAATGAGCAGTTCTTC.

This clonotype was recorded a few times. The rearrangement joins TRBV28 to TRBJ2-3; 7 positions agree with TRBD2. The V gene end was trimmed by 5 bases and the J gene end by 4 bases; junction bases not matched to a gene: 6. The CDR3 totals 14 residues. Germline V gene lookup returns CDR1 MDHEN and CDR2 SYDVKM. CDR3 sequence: CASSPGTIPDTQYF. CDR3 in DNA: TGTGCCAGCAGTCCCGGGACTATCCCAGATACGCAGTATTTT.

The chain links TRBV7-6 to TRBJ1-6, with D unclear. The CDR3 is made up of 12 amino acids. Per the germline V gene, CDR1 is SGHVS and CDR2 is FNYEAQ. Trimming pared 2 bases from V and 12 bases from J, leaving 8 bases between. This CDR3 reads CASSLNDGPLHF. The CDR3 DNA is TGTGCCAGCAGCTTAAACGACGGACCCCTCCACTTT.

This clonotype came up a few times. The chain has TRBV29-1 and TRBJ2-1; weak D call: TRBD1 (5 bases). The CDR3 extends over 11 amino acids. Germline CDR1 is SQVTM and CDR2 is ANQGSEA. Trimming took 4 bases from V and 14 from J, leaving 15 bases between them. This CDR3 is CSVGSGQGEFF. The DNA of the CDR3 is TGCAGCGTTGGGTCAGGCCAGGGTGAGTTCTTC.

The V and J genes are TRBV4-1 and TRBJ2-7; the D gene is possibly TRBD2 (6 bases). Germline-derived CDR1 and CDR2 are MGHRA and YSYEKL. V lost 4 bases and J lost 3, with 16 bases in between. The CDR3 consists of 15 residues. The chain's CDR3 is CASSLGTANLYEQYF. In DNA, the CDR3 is TGCGCCAGCAGCCTGGGGACTGCGAACCTCTACGAGCAGTACTTC.

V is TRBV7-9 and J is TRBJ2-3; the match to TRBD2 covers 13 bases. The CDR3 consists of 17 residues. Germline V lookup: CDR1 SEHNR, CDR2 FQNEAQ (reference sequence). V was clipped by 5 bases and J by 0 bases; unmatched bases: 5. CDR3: CASSLGTSGISTDTQYF. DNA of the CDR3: TGTGCCAGCAGCCTCGGGACTAGCGGGATTAGCACAGATACGCAGTATTTT.

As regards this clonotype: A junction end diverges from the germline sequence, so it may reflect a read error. The chain's CDR3 is CASSTWDRGTYLVF. The CDR3 nucleotides read TGTGCCAGCAGTACATGGGACAGGGGGACCTACCTCGTCTTC. The V and J genes are TRBV6-1 and TRBJ2-7, with 11 positions matching TRBD1. CDR3 length: 14 amino acids. The germline CDR1 and CDR2 sequences are MNHNS and SASEGT.

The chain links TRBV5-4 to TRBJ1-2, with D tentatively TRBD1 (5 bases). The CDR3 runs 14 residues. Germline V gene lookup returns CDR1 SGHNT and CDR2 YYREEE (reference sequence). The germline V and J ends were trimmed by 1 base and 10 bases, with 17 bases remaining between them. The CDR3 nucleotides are TGTGCCAGCAGCTTGACGGTGGGGGGTATGAACTACACCTTC. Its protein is CASSLTVGGMNYTF.

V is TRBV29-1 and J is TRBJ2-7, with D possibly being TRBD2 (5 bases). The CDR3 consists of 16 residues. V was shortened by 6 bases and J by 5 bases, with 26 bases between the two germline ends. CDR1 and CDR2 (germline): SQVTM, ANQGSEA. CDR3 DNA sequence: TGCAGCGTATCTATCCGGGAAAGGGCGGTGTGGGACGAGCAGTACTTC. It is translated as CSVSIRERAVWDEQYF.

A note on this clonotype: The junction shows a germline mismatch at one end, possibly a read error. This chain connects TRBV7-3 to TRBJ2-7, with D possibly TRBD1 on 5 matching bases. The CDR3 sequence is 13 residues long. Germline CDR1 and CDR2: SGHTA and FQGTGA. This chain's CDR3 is CANSLDSSYEQYF. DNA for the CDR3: TGTGCCAACAGCTTAGACAGCTCCTACGAGCAGTACTTC. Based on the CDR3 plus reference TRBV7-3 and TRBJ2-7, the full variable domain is GAGVSQTPSNKVTEKGKYVELRCDPISGHTALYWYRQSLGQGPEFLIYFQGTGAADDSGLPNDRFFAVRPEGSVSTLKIQRTERGDSAVYLCANSLDSSYEQYFGPGTRLTVT.

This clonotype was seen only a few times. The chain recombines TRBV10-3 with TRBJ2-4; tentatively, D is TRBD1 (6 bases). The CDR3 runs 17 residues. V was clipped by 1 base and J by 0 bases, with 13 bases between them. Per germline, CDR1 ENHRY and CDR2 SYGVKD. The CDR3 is CAISEWTAPLAKNIQYF. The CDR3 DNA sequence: TGTGCCATCAGTGAGTGGACAGCCCCTTTAGCCAAAAACATTCAGTACTTC.

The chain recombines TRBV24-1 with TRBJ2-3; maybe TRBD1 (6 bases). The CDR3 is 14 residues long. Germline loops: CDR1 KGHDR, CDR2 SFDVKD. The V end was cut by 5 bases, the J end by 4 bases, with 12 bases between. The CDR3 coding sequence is TGTGCCACCAGTGGAGGGACACTGGCAGATACGCAGTATTTT. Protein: CATSGGTLADTQYF.